The 21 T cell receptor beta chains listed next were all sequenced from one sample in a study of blood T cell repertoires in COVID-19. The repertoire was sequenced with immunoSEQ multiplex PCR; TCRdb's copy has only in-frame clones and lacks some. Of 200,000 to 250,000 clones in the sample, about four fifths were seen once. The specimen was PBMCs or T cells enriched from blood (not recorded which). Receptors originate from a man in his 60s who had recovered from COVID-19.

The V gene is TRBV29-1, the J gene TRBJ2-2; D possibly corresponds to TRBD1 (5 bases). The V gene's germline CDR1 is SQVTM and CDR2 ANQGSEA. The CDR3 is 13 residues long. The V end lost 8 bases, the J end lost 2 bases, and 12 bases lay between the germline ends. CDR3 amino acids: CSSTDRNTGELFF. The CDR3 DNA sequence: TGCAGCTCAACCGACAGAAACACCGGGGAGCTGTTTTTT.

This clone occurred a few times. CDR3 in amino acids: CASSLKAGGNTGELFF. In DNA form, the CDR3 reads TGTGCCAGCAGTTTAAAAGCGGGGGGTAACACCGGGGAGCTGTTTTTT. The chain carries TRBV27 and TRBJ2-2, with TRBD2 matching over 9 bases. The V segment lost 2 bases and the J segment 2 bases; nucleotides outside the gene matches: 3. The V gene's germline CDR1 is MNHEY and CDR2 SMNVEV (reference sequence). This CDR3 spans 16 amino acids.

The chain couples TRBV7-2 to TRBJ1-6; the match to TRBD1 covers 8 bases. Per germline, CDR1 SGHTA and CDR2 FQGNSA. V shed 3 bases and J 0 bases; nucleotides not matched to a gene: 4. This CDR3 has 17 residues. Written as DNA, the CDR3 is TGTGCCAGCAGCTTGTCCACAGGGGGCTCCTATAATTCACCCCTCCACTTT. Its protein product is CASSLSTGGSYNSPLHF.

V gene TRBV7-2 combines with J gene TRBJ2-5, with 12 bases lining up with TRBD2. The CDR3 is made up of 17 amino acids. From germline, CDR1 is SGHTA and CDR2 FQGNSA. V gave up 3 bases and J gave up 5 bases; unmatched junction bases: 10. CDR3 in DNA: TGTGCCAGCAGCTTGCGGACTAGCGGGGTAGTTATGGAGACCCAGTACTTC. Translated: CASSLRTSGVVMETQYF.

The genes are TRBV28 and TRBJ1-4, with 8 bases aligning to TRBD1. CDR1 MDHEN and CDR2 SYDVKM come from the germline V gene. The V gene end was trimmed by 2 bases and the J gene end by 4 bases; junction bases not matched to a gene: 6. CDR3 length: 16 residues. The CDR3 region has the DNA TGTGCCAGCAGTTTACACCTGGGACAGGTTAATGAAAAACTGTTTTTT. As protein: CASSLHLGQVNEKLFF.

The gene calls are TRBV12-3 or TRBV12-4 and TRBJ2-7, with TRBD2 matching over 10 bases. This CDR3 is 13 amino acids long. The V gene end was trimmed by 5 bases and the J gene end by 4 bases; junction bases not matched to a gene: 2. CDR3 DNA: TGTGCCAGCAGTAGTAGCGGGGGGTACGAGCAGTACTTC. The encoded protein is CASSSSGGYEQYF.

This chain uses TRBV5-6 with TRBJ2-3, with 7 positions matching TRBD1. CDR3 length equals 14 residues. CDR1 is SGHDT, CDR2 YYEEEE, per germline. Trimming at V came to 2 bases and at J to 3 bases, leaving 3 bases not matched to a gene. CDR3 coding DNA: TGTGCCAGCAGCTTCAACAGGGGAACAGATACGCAGTATTTT. Its protein product is CASSFNRGTDTQYF.

This sequence joins TRBV18 and TRBJ1-5; a weak D match, TRBD1 (5 bases). V was clipped by 4 bases and J by 6 bases, with 13 bases between them. Germline assignment: CDR1 KGHSH and CDR2 LQKENI. The CDR3 covers 14 residues. This CDR3 is CASSRGGAGQPQHF. The CDR3 region has the DNA TGTGCCAGCTCACGGGGTGGGGCAGGTCAGCCCCAGCATTTT.

The count of this clone is one. J is TRBJ2-2 and V is TRBV5-1; D is possibly TRBD1 (6 bases). There are 16 residues in the CDR3. From germline, CDR1 is SGHRS and CDR2 YFSETQ. Between the trimmed V and J ends, which lost 4 bases and 0 bases, there was a span of 13 bases. CDR3 DNA: TGCGCCAGCAGCGGACGGACAGATACGAACACCGGGGAGCTGTTTTTT. Amino acid sequence: CASSGRTDTNTGELFF.

V gene TRBV6-5 combines with J gene TRBJ1-4; no clear D gene. Trimming removed 6 bases from V and 0 bases from J, with 5 bases in between. Germline CDR1 reads MNHEY; CDR2 reads SVGAGI. The CDR3 runs 13 residues. CDR3 region: CASRTTTNEKLFF. In DNA, the CDR3 is TGTGCCAGCAGGACAACAACTAATGAAAAACTGTTTTTT.

The rearrangement links TRBV7-9 to TRBJ1-2; weak D call: TRBD1 (6 bases). Germline V gene sequence: CDR1 SEHNR, CDR2 FQNEAQ (reference sequence). V shed 5 bases and J shed 0 bases, with 10 bases lying between them. The CDR3 covers 14 residues. CDR3 bases: TGTGCCAGCAGCGTAACAGGGTCTAACTATGGCTACACCTTC. Its protein is CASSVTGSNYGYTF.

This clone was observed a handful of times. The chain combines TRBV7-9 with TRBJ2-5, with unresolved D. Per germline, CDR1 SEHNR and CDR2 FQNEAQ (reference sequence). V was pared by 5 bases and J by 1 base, with 11 bases between. This CDR3 is 14 amino acids long. The CDR3 DNA reads as TGTGCCAGCAGCGTACAAACCATCCAAGAGACCCAGTACTTC. Translation: CASSVQTIQETQYF.

The genes are TRBV11-2 and TRBJ2-3, with TRBD1 as a possible D gene (5 bases). Germline-derived CDR1 and CDR2 are SGHAT and FQNNGV. This CDR3 has 16 residues. With 5 bases removed from V and 0 bases from J, the gap between germline ends came to 15 bases. The CDR3 sequence is CASSQARQLSTDTQYF. The CDR3 DNA follows: TGTGCCAGCAGCCAAGCGAGACAGCTTAGCACAGATACGCAGTATTTT.

The chain links TRBV6-6 to TRBJ1-5, with a weak D call TRBD1 (6 bases). Germline V gives CDR1 MNHNY, CDR2 SVGAGI (reference sequence). The CDR3 contains 15 residues. V lost 6 bases and J 4 bases, leaving 16 bases between the germline ends. The chain's CDR3 is CASRRGAQGNQPQHF. The CDR3 DNA reads TGTGCCAGCAGACGAGGGGCACAGGGAAATCAGCCCCAGCATTTT.

The genes are TRBV6-5 and TRBJ1-1; D perhaps matches TRBD1 (6 bases). Germline CDR1 is MNHEY and CDR2 is SVGAGI. V lost 10 bases to trimming and J lost 8 bases, with 26 bases between them. The CDR3 consists of 15 residues. The CDR3 loop is CATSSPPTGRGEAFF. The CDR3 DNA is TGTGCCACCTCATCCCCGCCTACAGGGAGAGGAGAAGCTTTCTTT.

The chain carries TRBV4-2 and TRBJ2-7, with TRBD1 identical over 7 bases. Trimming at V came to 7 bases and at J to 7 bases, leaving 7 bases not matched to a gene. The CDR3 has 12 amino acids. Germline CDR1 LGHNA, CDR2 YNFKEQ. The CDR3 spells CASTGQVGEQYF. CDR3 in DNA: TGTGCCAGCACCGGACAGGTGGGGGAGCAGTACTTC.

This chain joins TRBV12-3 or TRBV12-4 and TRBJ1-5; unclear D gene. Trimming shortened V by 2 bases and J by 5 bases, and 7 bases separated the two germline ends. The CDR3 contains 13 residues. Here the CDR3 DNA reads TGTGCCAGCAGTTTATTCGGGTATCAGCCCCAGCATTTT. It specifies CASSLFGYQPQHF.

The chain employs TRBV7-2 and TRBJ1-5; tentatively, D is TRBD1 (5 bases). This CDR3 has 15 residues. Trimming took 5 bases from V and 0 from J, leaving 11 bases between them. Germline V CDR1 and CDR2: SGHTA, FQGNSA. CDR3 amino acids: CASSLGGASNQPQHF. CDR3 nucleotide sequence: TGTGCCAGCAGCCTCGGGGGAGCTAGCAATCAGCCCCAGCATTTT.

This clone was counted a single time. The rearrangement joins TRBV19 to TRBJ1-6, with 9 bases matching TRBD1. Germline assignment: CDR1 LNHDA and CDR2 SQIVND (reference sequence). The CDR3 is 13 amino acids. V gave up 9 bases and J gave up 11 bases; unmatched junction bases: 8. CDR3 loop: CASRDRVETPLHF. As DNA, the CDR3 is TGTGCCAGCAGGGACAGGGTTGAGACACCCCTCCACTTT.

This chain joins TRBV2 and TRBJ2-7, with 7 bases that match TRBD1. This CDR3 comprises 16 residues. The germline V gene has CDR1 SNHLY and CDR2 FYNNEI. The V and J ends lost 8 bases and 3 bases, in that order; junction bases with no gene match: 16. The CDR3 nucleotides read TGTGCCAGCGCTACCGGAAACAGGGGTAATAGCTACGAGCAGTACTTC. It translates to CASATGNRGNSYEQYF.

The chain recombines TRBV5-1 with TRBJ1-5, with D tentatively TRBD1 (6 bases). V was cut by 4 bases and J by 4 bases, with 21 bases left in between. The CDR3 spans 17 residues. Germline values: CDR1 SGHRS, CDR2 YFSETQ. The CDR3 nucleotides are TGCGCCAGCAGCACCCGGAATCCGGGACAAAGAAATCAGCCCCAGCATTTT. Translating gives CASSTRNPGQRNQPQHF.